The rows below give T cell receptor beta chains drawn from one sample of a study of radiotherapy plus CTLA-4 blockade in lung cancer. Data came from immunoSEQ multiplex PCR; TCRdb stores just in-frame clones and leaves some out. This table holds about 120,000 clones, about 87% found once. The specimen was peripheral blood, collected from a patient treated with radiotherapy plus ipilimumab. The receptors were sampled from a human donor with non-small cell lung cancer that progressed on radiotherapy plus ipilimumab. Each CDR3 is given with its conserved first and last residue. D genes are given only for firm matches. Clone size is stated in some rows and not others, as once, few, many or a class when expanded.

TRBJ2-3,TRBV14,.,.,CASSQPAPTTDTQYF,TGTGCCAGCAGCCAACCCGCTCCGACAACAGATACGCAGTATTTT
TRBJ2-1,TRBV5-4,.,.,CASSQQGSSYNEQFF,TGTGCCAGCAGCCAGCAGGGGAGCTCCTACAATGAGCAGTTCTTC
TRBJ2-2,TRBV29-1,.,.,CSALWDFNTGELFF,TGCAGCGCACTGTGGGACTTTAACACCGGGGAGCTGTTTTTT
TRBJ1-5,TRBV2,.,.,CASSVVTANNQPQHF,TGTGCCAGCAGTGTGGTAACAGCTAACAATCAGCCCCAGCATTTT
TRBJ1-2,TRBV27,.,.,CASSSTGTGNYGYTF,TGTGCCAGCAGTTCGACCGGGACGGGTAACTATGGCTACACCTTC
TRBJ2-7,TRBV6-1,.,.,CASRSPGISYEQYF,TGTGCCAGCCGGTCCCCTGGAATCTCCTACGAGCAGTACTTC
TRBJ2-2,TRBV27,TRBD2,.,CASSLTVLAGGPRELFF,TGTGCCAGCAGTTTAACGGTGCTAGCGGGAGGGCCGAGGGAGCTGTTTTTT
TRBJ2-1,TRBV5-1,.,.,CASSSGSLREQFF,TGCGCCAGCAGCTCCGGGAGTTTGCGTGAGCAGTTCTTC
TRBJ2-3,TRBV2,.,.,CASRYFPGASTDTQYF,TGTGCCAGCAGATACTTCCCGGGAGCTAGCACAGATACGCAGTATTTT
TRBJ2-7,TRBV15,.,few,CATSILPNYEQYF,TGTGCCACCAGCATCCTACCAAACTACGAGCAGTACTTC
TRBJ1-1,TRBV9,.,.,CASSVEDTEAFF,TGTGCCAGCAGCGTAGAAGACACTGAAGCTTTCTTT
TRBJ2-1,TRBV6-1,.,.,CASSDRAGDEQFF,TGTGCCAGCAGTGACAGGGCGGGCGATGAGCAGTTCTTC
TRBJ2-6,TRBV7-9,.,.,CASRDTGANVLTF,TGTGCCAGCCGGGACACTGGGGCCAACGTCCTGACTTTC
TRBJ2-5,TRBV2,.,.,CASRWERAQETQYF,TGTGCCAGCAGGTGGGAGAGGGCCCAAGAGACCCAGTACTTC
TRBJ1-3,TRBV10-2,.,.,CASSEKWMELSGNTIYF,TGCGCCAGCAGTGAGAAGTGGATGGAGCTCTCTGGAAACACCATATATTTT
TRBJ2-7,TRBV5-5,.,.,CASSLGGTSLYEQYF,TGTGCCAGCAGCTTGGGGGGAACTAGCCTCTACGAGCAGTACTTC
TRBJ2-7,TRBV7-2,.,.,CASSPRSYEQYF,TGTGCCAGCAGCCCTAGAAGCTACGAGCAGTACTTC
TRBJ2-6,TRBV27,.,.,CASSLPSGSGANVLTF,TGTGCCAGCAGTTTACCGTCTGGCTCTGGGGCCAACGTCCTGACTTTC
TRBJ2-2,TRBV6-1,.,.,CATLPGGTGELFF,TGTGCCACCCTACCCGGGGGCACCGGGGAGCTGTTTTTT
TRBJ2-2,TRBV19,.,.,CASRPGTGATGELFF,TGTGCCAGTAGACCCGGCACGGGAGCCACCGGGGAGCTGTTTTTT
TRBJ1-2,TRBV6-1,TRBD1,.,CASSRPGTGFYGYTF,TGTGCCAGCAGTCGTCCCGGGACAGGGTTCTATGGCTACACCTTC
TRBJ2-7,TRBV18,.,.,CASSPPTQYEQYF,TGTGCCAGCTCACCACCGACTCAATACGAGCAGTACTTC
TRBJ2-3,TRBV7-3,.,.,CASSPHGLRDTQYF,TGTGCCAGCAGCCCGCACGGGTTGCGAGATACGCAGTATTTT
TRBJ2-7,TRBV27,TRBD2,.,CASSLAAGVSYEQYF,TGTGCCAGCAGTTTAGCGGCGGGAGTATCATACGAGCAGTACTTC
TRBJ2-7,TRBV6-5,.,.,CATRELVAHEQYF,TGTGCCACCCGGGAACTAGTCGCCCACGAGCAGTACTTC
TRBJ2-5,TRBV5-1,TRBD1,.,CASSLGGQGPQETQYF,TGCGCCAGCAGCTTGGGGGGACAGGGTCCCCAAGAGACCCAGTACTTC
TRBJ2-1,TRBV2,.,.,CAEPQSSYNEQFF,TGTGCCGAACCACAGAGCTCCTACAATGAGCAGTTCTTC
TRBJ1-1,TRBV29-1,.,.,CSVEGRGNTEAFF,TGCAGCGTTGAAGGGCGGGGGAACACTGAAGCTTTCTTT
TRBJ2-7,TRBV4-1,.,.,CASSQSPGRHEQYF,TGCGCCAGCAGCCAATCCCCAGGTAGACACGAGCAGTACTTC
TRBJ2-2,TRBV5-1,.,.,CASSFAGLAGTGELFF,TGCGCCAGCAGCTTCGCGGGACTGGCGGGAACCGGGGAGCTGTTTTTT
TRBJ1-5,TRBV6-1,.,once,CASSEIGPTDYSNQPQHF,TGTGCCAGCAGTGAAATCGGTCCCACCGATTATAGCAATCAGCCCCAGCATTTT
TRBJ1-2,TRBV7-3,.,.,CASSLTGPDRLLDGYTF,TGTGCCAGCAGCTTAACGGGCCCTGACAGGCTGCTGGATGGCTACACCTTC